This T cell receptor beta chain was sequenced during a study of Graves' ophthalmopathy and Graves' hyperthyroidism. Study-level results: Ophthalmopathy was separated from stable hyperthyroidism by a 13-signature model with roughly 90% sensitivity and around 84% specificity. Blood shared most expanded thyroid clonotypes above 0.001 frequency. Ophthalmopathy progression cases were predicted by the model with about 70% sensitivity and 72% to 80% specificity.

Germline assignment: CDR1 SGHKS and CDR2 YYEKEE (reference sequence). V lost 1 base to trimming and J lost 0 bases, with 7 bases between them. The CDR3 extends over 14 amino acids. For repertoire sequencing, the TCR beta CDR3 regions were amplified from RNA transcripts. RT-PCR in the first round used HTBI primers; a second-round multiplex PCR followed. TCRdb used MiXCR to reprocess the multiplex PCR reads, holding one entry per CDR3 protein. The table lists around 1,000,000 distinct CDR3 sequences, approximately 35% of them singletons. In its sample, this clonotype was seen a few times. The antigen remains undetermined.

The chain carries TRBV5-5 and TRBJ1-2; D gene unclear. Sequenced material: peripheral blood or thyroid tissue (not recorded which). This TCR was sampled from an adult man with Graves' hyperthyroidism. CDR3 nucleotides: TGTGCCAGCAGCTTGATCCAAGCTAACTATGGCTACACCTTC. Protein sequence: CASSLIQANYGYTF.